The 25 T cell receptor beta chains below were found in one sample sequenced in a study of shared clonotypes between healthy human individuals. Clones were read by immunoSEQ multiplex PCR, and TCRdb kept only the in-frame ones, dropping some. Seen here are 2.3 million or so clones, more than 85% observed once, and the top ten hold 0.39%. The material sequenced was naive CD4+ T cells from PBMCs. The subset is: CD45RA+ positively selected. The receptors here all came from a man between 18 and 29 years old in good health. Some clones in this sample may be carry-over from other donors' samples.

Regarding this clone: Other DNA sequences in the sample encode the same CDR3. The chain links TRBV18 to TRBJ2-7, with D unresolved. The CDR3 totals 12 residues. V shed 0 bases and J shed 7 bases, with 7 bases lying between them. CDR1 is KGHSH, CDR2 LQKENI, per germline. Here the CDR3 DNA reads TGTGCCAGCTCACCACCCTCGGGTGAGCAGTACTTC. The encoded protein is CASSPPSGEQYF.

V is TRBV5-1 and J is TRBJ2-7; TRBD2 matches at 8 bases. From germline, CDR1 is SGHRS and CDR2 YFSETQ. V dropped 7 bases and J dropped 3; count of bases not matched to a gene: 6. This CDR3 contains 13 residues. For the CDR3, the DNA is TGCGCCAGCGGTGTAGCGGGACTCTACGAGCAGTACTTC. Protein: CASGVAGLYEQYF.

The CDR3 nucleotides are TGTGCCAGCAGCGTAGGGACAGAGCTAACCACAGATACGCAGTATTTT. Its protein product is CASSVGTELTTDTQYF. The chain links TRBV9 to TRBJ2-3; D is possibly TRBD1 (6 bases). The CDR3 consists of 16 residues. Germline V CDR1 and CDR2: SGDLS, YYNGEE. Trimming removed 0 bases at V and 2 bases at J, with 13 bases between.

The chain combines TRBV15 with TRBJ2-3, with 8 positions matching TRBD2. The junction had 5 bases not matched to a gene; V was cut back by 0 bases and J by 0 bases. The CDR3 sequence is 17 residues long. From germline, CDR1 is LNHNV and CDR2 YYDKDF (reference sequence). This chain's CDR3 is CATSRDAASGSTDTQYF. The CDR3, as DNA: TGTGCCACCAGCAGAGATGCGGCTAGCGGGAGCACAGATACGCAGTATTTT.

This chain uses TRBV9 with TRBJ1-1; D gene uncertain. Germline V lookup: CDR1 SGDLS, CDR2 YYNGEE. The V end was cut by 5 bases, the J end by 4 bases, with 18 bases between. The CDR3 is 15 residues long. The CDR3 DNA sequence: TGTGCCAGCAGACCTCTGGACTATCCAGGCACTGAAGCTTTCTTT. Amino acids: CASRPLDYPGTEAFF.

CDR3 DNA sequence: TGTGCCAGCAGCGCAACGGAGGGGAGCTACAATGAGCAGTTCTTC. Protein product: CASSATEGSYNEQFF. The rearrangement links TRBV9 to TRBJ2-1; tentatively, D is TRBD2 (6 bases). Germline V CDR1 and CDR2: SGDLS, YYNGEE. V lost 3 bases and J 3 bases, leaving 13 bases between the germline ends. The CDR3 length is 15 residues.

DNA for the CDR3: TGTGCCAGCAGCTTAAAGTCATACACAGATACGCAGTATTTT. As protein: CASSLKSYTDTQYF. The rearrangement links TRBV7-8 to TRBJ2-3; D is undetermined. Trimming shortened V by 2 bases and J by 2 bases, and 8 bases separated the two germline ends. Germline V gene sequence: CDR1 SGHVS, CDR2 FQNEAQ. The CDR3 extends over 14 amino acids.

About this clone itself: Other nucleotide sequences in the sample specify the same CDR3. CDR3 DNA sequence: TGCGCCAGCAGTCCGGGGACAGGTAGCTCCTACAATGAGCAGTTCTTC. Translation: CASSPGTGSSYNEQFF. The chain uses TRBV5-1 and TRBJ2-1; 8 bases map to TRBD1. The CDR3 contains 16 residues. CDR1 and CDR2 from the germline V gene are SGHRS and YFSETQ. The J segment lost 0 bases and the V segment lost 5 bases, leaving 7 bases of the junction unmatched.

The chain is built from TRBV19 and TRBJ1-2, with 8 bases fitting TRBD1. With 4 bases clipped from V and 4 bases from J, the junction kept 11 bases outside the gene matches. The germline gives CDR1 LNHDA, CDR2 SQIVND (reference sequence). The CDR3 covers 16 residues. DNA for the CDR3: TGTGCCAGTAGTACGCATTATGGGACAGGAGTCTATGGCTACACCTTC. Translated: CASSTHYGTGVYGYTF.

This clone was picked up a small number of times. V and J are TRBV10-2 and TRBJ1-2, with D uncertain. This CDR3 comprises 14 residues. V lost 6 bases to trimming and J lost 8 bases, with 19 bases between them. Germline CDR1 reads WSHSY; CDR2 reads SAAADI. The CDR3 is CASSLGSSAMGYTF. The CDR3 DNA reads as TGCGCCAGCAGCTTGGGGTCTTCTGCTATGGGCTACACCTTC.

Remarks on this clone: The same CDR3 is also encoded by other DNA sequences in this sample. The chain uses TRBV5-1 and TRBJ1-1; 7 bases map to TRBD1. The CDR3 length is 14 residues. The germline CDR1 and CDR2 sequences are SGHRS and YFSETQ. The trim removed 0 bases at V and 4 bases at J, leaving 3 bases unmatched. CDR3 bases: TGCGCCAGCAGCTTGGACCCAGGGGGCACTGAAGCTTTCTTT. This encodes CASSLDPGGTEAFF. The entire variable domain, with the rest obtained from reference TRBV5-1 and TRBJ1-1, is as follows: KAGVTQTPRYLIKTRGQQVTLSCSPISGHRSVSWYQQTPGQGLQFLFEYFSETQRNKGNFPGRFSGRQFSNSRSEMNVSTLELGDSALYLCASSLDPGGTEAFFGQGTRLTVV.

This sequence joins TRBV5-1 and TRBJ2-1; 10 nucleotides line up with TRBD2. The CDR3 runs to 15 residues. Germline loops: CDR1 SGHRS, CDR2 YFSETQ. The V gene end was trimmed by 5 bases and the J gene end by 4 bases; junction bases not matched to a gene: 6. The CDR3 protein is CASRFLAGAYNEQFF. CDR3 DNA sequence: TGCGCCAGCAGATTCCTAGCGGGGGCATACAATGAGCAGTTCTTC. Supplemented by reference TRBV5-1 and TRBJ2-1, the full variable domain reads KAGVTQTPRYLIKTRGQQVTLSCSPISGHRSVSWYQQTPGQGLQFLFEYFSETQRNKGNFPGRFSGRQFSNSRSEMNVSTLELGDSALYLCASRFLAGAYNEQFFGPGTRLTVL.

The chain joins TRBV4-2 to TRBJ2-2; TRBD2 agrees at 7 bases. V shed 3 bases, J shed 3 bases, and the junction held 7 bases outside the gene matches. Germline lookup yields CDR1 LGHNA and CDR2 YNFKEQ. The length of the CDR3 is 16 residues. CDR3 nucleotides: TGTGCCAGCAGCCATCGGGGGAGGGCCGACACCGGGGAGCTGTTTTTT. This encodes CASSHRGRADTGELFF.

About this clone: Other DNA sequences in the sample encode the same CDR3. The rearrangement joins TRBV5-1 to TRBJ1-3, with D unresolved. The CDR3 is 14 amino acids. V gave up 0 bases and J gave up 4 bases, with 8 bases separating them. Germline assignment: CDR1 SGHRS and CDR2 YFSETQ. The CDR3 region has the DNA TGCGCCAGCAGCTTGGGGACGAGCGGAAACACCATATATTTT. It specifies CASSLGTSGNTIYF.

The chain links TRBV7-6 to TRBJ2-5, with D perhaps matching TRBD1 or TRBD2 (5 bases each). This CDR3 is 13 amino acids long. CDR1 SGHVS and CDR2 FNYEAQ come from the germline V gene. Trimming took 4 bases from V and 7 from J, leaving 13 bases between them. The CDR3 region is CASSSGAVGTQYF. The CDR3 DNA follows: TGTGCCAGCAGCTCCGGGGCCGTGGGGACCCAGTACTTC.

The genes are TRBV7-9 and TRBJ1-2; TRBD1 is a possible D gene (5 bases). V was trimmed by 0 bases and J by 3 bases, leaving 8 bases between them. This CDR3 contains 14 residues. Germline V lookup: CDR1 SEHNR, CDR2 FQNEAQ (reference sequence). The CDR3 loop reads CASSLAEGHYGYTF. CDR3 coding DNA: TGTGCCAGCAGCTTAGCCGAGGGACACTATGGCTACACCTTC.

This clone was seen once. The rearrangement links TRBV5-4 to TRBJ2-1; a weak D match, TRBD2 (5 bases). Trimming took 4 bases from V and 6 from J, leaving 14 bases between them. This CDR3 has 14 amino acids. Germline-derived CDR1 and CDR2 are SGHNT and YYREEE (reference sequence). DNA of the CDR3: TGTGCCAGCAGCGGACCGGACTTAGGCAATGAGCAGTTCTTC. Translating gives CASSGPDLGNEQFF. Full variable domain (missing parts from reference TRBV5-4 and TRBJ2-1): ETGVTQSPTHLIKTRGQQVTLRCSSQSGHNTVSWYQQALGQGPQFIFQYYREEENGRGNFPPRFSGLQFPNYSSELNVNALELDDSALYLCASSGPDLGNEQFFGPGTRLTVL.

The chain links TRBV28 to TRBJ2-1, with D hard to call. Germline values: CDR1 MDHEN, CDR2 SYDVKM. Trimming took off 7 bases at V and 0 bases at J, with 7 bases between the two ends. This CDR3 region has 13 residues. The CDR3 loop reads CASKAVSYNEQFF. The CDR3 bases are TGTGCCAGCAAGGCAGTCTCCTACAATGAGCAGTTCTTC.

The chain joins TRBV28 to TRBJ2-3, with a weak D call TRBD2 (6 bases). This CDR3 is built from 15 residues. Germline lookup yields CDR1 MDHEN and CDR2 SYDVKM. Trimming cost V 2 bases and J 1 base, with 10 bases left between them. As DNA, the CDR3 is TGTGCCAGCAGTTTACTCTCGGGAGGCACAGATACGCAGTATTTT. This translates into CASSLLSGGTDTQYF.

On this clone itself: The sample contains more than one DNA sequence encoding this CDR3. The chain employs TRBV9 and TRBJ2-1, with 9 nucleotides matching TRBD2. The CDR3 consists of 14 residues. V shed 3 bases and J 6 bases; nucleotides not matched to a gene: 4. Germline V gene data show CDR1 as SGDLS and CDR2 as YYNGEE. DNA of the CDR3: TGTGCCAGCAGCGCCTCGGGACTAGCCAATGAGCAGTTCTTC. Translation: CASSASGLANEQFF.

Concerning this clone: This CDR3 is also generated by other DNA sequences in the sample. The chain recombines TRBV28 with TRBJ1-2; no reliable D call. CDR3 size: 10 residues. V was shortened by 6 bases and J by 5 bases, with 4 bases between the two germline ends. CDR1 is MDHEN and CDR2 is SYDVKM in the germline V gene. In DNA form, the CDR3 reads TGTGCCAGCAGGGATTATGGCTACACCTTC. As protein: CASRDYGYTF.

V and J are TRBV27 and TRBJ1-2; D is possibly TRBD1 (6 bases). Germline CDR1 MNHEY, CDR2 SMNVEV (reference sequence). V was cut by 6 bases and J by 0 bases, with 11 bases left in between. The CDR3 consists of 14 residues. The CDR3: CASRFRTANYGYTF. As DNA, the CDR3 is TGTGCCAGCAGGTTCCGGACAGCTAACTATGGCTACACCTTC.

The CDR3 here is CASSQDGRGGELFF. The DNA for the CDR3 is TGCGCCAGCAGCCAAGATGGGAGAGGCGGGGAGCTGTTTTTT. The chain joins TRBV4-3 to TRBJ2-2; D is perhaps TRBD2 (5 bases). V lost 0 bases, J lost 7 bases, and 9 bases lay in between. This CDR3 comprises 14 residues. Germline V gives CDR1 LGHNA, CDR2 YSLEER.

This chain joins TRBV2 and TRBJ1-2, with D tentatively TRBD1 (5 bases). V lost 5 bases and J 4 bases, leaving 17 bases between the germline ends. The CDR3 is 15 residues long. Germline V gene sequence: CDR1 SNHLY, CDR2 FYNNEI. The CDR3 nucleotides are TGTGCCAGCAGTTTCTCGGGACCGTCGGGCTATGGCTACACCTTC. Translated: CASSFSGPSGYGYTF.

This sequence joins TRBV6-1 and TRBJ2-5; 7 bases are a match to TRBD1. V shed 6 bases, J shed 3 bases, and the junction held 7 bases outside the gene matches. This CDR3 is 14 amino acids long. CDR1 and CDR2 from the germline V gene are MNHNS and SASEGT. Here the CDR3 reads CASSAGTAKETQYF. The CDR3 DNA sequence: TGTGCCAGCAGCGCCGGGACAGCGAAAGAGACCCAGTACTTC.